This TCR beta chain was sequenced in a study of Ad26.COV2.S vaccination and SARS-CoV-2 variants. Study-level results: The study found higher spike-specific TCR breadth in vaccine than placebo recipients. In vaccinated individuals, spike-specific CD8+ and CD4+ T cell responses reportedly displayed substantial breadth. Measures of TCR breadth and depth may have fallen short of total T cell responses.

In the case of this clone: What it binds is unknown.

V lost 8 bases and J lost 4, with 13 bases in between. The length of the CDR3 is 14 residues. CDR1 and CDR2 from the germline V gene are KGHDR and SFDVKD. Using immunoSEQ multiplex PCR, the repertoire was profiled, and TCRdb retains in-frame clones only, with some absent. The sample records under 150,000 clones, about nine tenths being singletons. Sequenced material: peripheral blood, taken after recovery from COVID-19. This sequence originates from a human donor who had recovered from COVID-19. The chain uses TRBV24-1 and TRBJ2-2; tentatively, D is TRBD2 (5 bases). Written as DNA, the CDR3 is TGTGCCACCAAGGAGGCCCCGGGCACCGGGGAGCTGTTTTTT. Its translation: CATKEAPGTGELFF.